One sample yielded the 9 T cell receptor beta chains listed below, sequenced in a study of OX40 agonist ivuxolimab in advanced cancers. Using immunoSEQ multiplex PCR, the repertoire was profiled, and TCRdb retains in-frame clones only, with some absent. The repertoire has 80,000 to 85,000 clones, around 84% of them found once; the top ten carry 6.5%. The source material was CD4+ or CD8+ T cells sorted from blood, sampled in a trial of the OX40 agonist ivuxolimab. All receptors derive from an adult with an advanced solid tumor such as melanoma, head and neck, liver or kidney cancer.

The gene calls are TRBV7-9 and TRBJ1-2; 7 bases map to TRBD1. CDR1 and CDR2 (germline): SEHNR, FQNEAQ (reference sequence). The CDR3 spans 15 residues. V dropped 3 bases and J dropped 0; count of bases not matched to a gene: 4. DNA for the CDR3: TGTGCCAGCAGCTTGGTTACAGGGGCTAACTATGGCTACACCTTC. Its translation is CASSLVTGANYGYTF. Full variable domain (outside the CDR3, taken from reference TRBV7-9 and TRBJ1-2): DTGVSQNPRHKITKRGQNVTFRCDPISEHNRLYWYRQTLGQGPEFLTYFQNEAQLEKSRLLSDRFSAERPKGSFSTLEIQRTEQGDSAMYLCASSLVTGANYGYTFGSGTRLTVV.

The chain carries TRBV10-2 and TRBJ1-2; D unresolved. Trimming stripped 4 bases from V and 3 bases from J, with 12 bases between. The CDR3 is 14 residues long. CDR1 and CDR2 (germline): WSHSY, SAAADI. CDR3 sequence (DNA): TGCGCCAGCAGTGGCGGGCCGGCCGACTATGGCTACACCTTC. Translating gives CASSGGPADYGYTF.

This clone was recorded only once. Written as DNA, the CDR3 is TGTGCCAGCAGTCCATGGACAGGGACCGAGACCCAGTACTTC. This gives the protein CASSPWTGTETQYF. The chain is built from TRBV25-1 and TRBJ2-5; TRBD1 agrees at 8 bases. The ends lost 5 bases at V and 5 bases at J; junction bases unmatched: 7. The CDR3 spans 14 residues. The V gene's germline CDR1 is MGHDK and CDR2 SYGVNS.

The gene calls are TRBV19 and TRBJ1-5, with 10 bases aligning to TRBD1. This CDR3 comprises 15 residues. J gave up 6 bases and V 4 bases, and 6 bases lay outside the gene matches. Germline V CDR1 and CDR2: LNHDA, SQIVND (reference sequence). Here the CDR3 reads CASSTRDRGFQPQHF. The DNA of the CDR3 is TGTGCCAGTAGTACCCGGGACAGGGGTTTTCAGCCCCAGCATTTT. Drawing the rest from reference TRBV19 and TRBJ1-5, the complete variable domain is DGGITQSPKYLFRKEGQNVTLSCEQNLNHDAMYWYRQDPGQGLRLIYYSQIVNDFQKGDIAEGYSVSREKKESFPLTVTSAQKNPTAFYLCASSTRDRGFQPQHFGDGTRLSIL.

The chain links TRBV19 to TRBJ1-6, with D uncertain. CDR1 is LNHDA and CDR2 is SQIVND in the germline V gene (reference sequence). There are 14 residues in the CDR3. V lost 7 bases to trimming and J lost 10 bases, with 17 bases between them. The CDR3 loop reads CASTSGEGLSPLHF. CDR3 DNA sequence: TGTGCCAGTACCTCCGGGGAGGGATTGTCACCCCTCCACTTT.

For the CDR3, the DNA is TGTGCCAGCAGATCCGGGACAGTCGACCCCAATGAGCAGTTCTTC. Translating gives CASRSGTVDPNEQFF. The chain uses TRBV6-5 and TRBJ2-1; TRBD1 agrees at 7 bases. V gave up 6 bases and J gave up 6 bases; unmatched junction bases: 11. The CDR3 contains 15 residues. Germline V gives CDR1 MNHEY, CDR2 SVGAGI.

This chain joins TRBV2 and TRBJ1-4, with no clear D. The germline V and J ends were trimmed by 6 bases and 3 bases, with 2 bases remaining between them. There are 11 residues in the CDR3. Germline V gene lookup returns CDR1 SNHLY and CDR2 FYNNEI. The CDR3 DNA sequence: TGTGCCAGCAGACCTAATGAAAAACTGTTTTTT. As protein: CASRPNEKLFF.

V gene TRBV27 combines with J gene TRBJ1-6; TRBD1 aligns across 8 bases. The CDR3 sequence is 15 residues long. J lost 9 bases, V lost 5 bases, and 9 bases had no gene match. CDR1 is MNHEY, CDR2 SMNVEV, per germline (reference sequence). The CDR3 spells CASSRSYRGISPLHF. CDR3 DNA: TGTGCCAGCAGTCGAAGTTACAGGGGGATTTCACCCCTCCACTTT.

The rearrangement uses TRBV30 and TRBJ2-7; tentative D call: TRBD2 (6 bases). Looked up from germline, CDR1 is GTSNPN and CDR2 is SVGIG (reference sequence). The CDR3 spans 12 residues. V lost 2 bases, J lost 6 bases, and 11 bases lay in between. The CDR3 is CAWSQGLLEQYF. CDR3 DNA: TGTGCCTGGAGTCAGGGACTCCTCGAGCAGTACTTC.